One T cell receptor (beta chain) is described in this entry. As processed by the authors: Reference gene primer amplification in the assay estimated nucleated cell counts. Measured with immunoSEQ multiplex PCR; TCRdb has only the in-frame clones, and not every one. V and J calls plus clone size are reproduced from that table; the DNA served to infer D and trimming. The sample lists about 150,000 clones; under 90% were seen once. The data belong to a study of blood T cell repertoires in COVID-19. Background on the study: Acute and convalescent COVID-19 specimens originated in the United States, Italy and Spain.

This CDR3 comprises 16 residues. The trim removed 4 bases at V and 6 bases at J, leaving 7 bases unmatched. Germline values: CDR1 KGHDR, CDR2 SFDVKD. This chain joins TRBV24-1 and TRBJ1-4; 10 nucleotides match TRBD1. Sequencing was done on a sample of peripheral blood. This receptor was obtained from a human donor in a cohort sampled during active COVID-19. CDR3 nucleotide sequence: TGTGCCACCAGTGACCCTCGGACAGGGGGGGATGAAAAACTGTTTTTT. Its protein product is CATSDPRTGGDEKLFF.